This TCR beta chain was documented in a study of blood T cell repertoires in COVID-19. Study-level information: In each case, the material was cDNA or gDNA derived from T cells, B-cell-depleted T cells, or PBMCs.

The CDR3 extends over 14 amino acids. Trimming took off 4 bases at V and 4 bases at J, with 15 bases between the two ends. Germline loops: CDR1 SGHRS, CDR2 YFSETQ. The protocol was immunoSEQ multiplex PCR, while the TCRdb copy is restricted to in-frame clones and leaves out a portion. Of approximately 180,000 clones listed, roughly three quarters are singletons. Recruitment covered about two dozen US areas and drew participants whose ages spanned roughly 18 to 100 years. Clinical history reported by participants formed the basis on which cohorts were assigned. The specimen was PBMCs or T cells enriched from blood (not recorded which). The chain carries TRBV5-1 and TRBJ2-7; a weak D match, TRBD2 (5 bases). The sequence was obtained from a woman aged 50 to 60 with acute COVID-19. In nucleotides, the CDR3 is TGCGCCAGCAGCGACCGGGAAAAGAAGTACGAGCAGTACGTC. This encodes CASSDREKKYEQYV.